Shown below are 24 T cell receptor beta chains from a single sample sequenced in a study of cytomegalovirus exposure and HLA in healthy donors. It was with 60 Vbeta and 13 Jbeta primers that the PCR ran. Sequencing used immunoSEQ multiplex PCR; TCRdb keeps in-frame clones, though not all of them. The data contain 200,000 or so clones, more than 60% of them seen just once; the ten biggest clones take up 15% to 17%. Sequencing was done on a sample of PBMCs. The source is a man between 35 and 55 years old in good health and CMV-seronegative.

The chain recombines TRBV7-2 with TRBJ1-5; a weak D match, TRBD1 (5 bases). The CDR3 is 15 amino acids. Looked up from germline, CDR1 is SGHTA and CDR2 is FQGNSA. The V and J ends lost 6 bases and 5 bases respectively, with 17 bases between them. The CDR3: CASSLQWGLDQPQHF. CDR3 nucleotide sequence: TGTGCCAGCAGTCTTCAGTGGGGCCTCGATCAGCCCCAGCATTTT.

This clone came up a few times. V gene TRBV7-3 combines with J gene TRBJ2-2; D may be TRBD1 (5 bases). The CDR3 contains 13 residues. Trimming cost V 2 bases and J 6 bases, with 7 bases left between them. Germline assignment: CDR1 SGHTA and CDR2 FQGTGA. In nucleotides, the CDR3 is TGTGCCAGCAGCTTACAGGGTGCCGGGGAGCTGTTTTTT. It encodes CASSLQGAGELFF.

The V call is TRBV7-9, the J call TRBJ2-2; D perhaps matches TRBD1 (6 bases). The length of the CDR3 is 16 residues. V lost 4 bases, J lost 6 bases, and 18 bases lay in between. The V gene's germline CDR1 is SEHNR and CDR2 FQNEAQ (reference sequence). The CDR3 loop reads CASSSRIDRPPGELFF. The CDR3 DNA follows: TGTGCCAGCAGCTCCCGGATTGACAGGCCCCCCGGGGAGCTGTTTTTT. Full variable domain (rest looked up from reference TRBV7-9 and TRBJ2-2): DTGVSQNPRHKITKRGQNVTFRCDPISEHNRLYWYRQTLGQGPEFLTYFQNEAQLEKSRLLSDRFSAERPKGSFSTLEIQRTEQGDSAMYLCASSSRIDRPPGELFFGEGSRLTVL.

This clone was recorded only once. The rearrangement links TRBV19 to TRBJ2-7; 8 nucleotides match TRBD1. CDR1 and CDR2 (germline): LNHDA, SQIVND (reference sequence). J gave up 3 bases and V 2 bases, and 9 bases lay outside the gene matches. The CDR3 loop spans 16 amino acids. CDR3: CASSISPQGGFYEQYF. The CDR3 DNA sequence: TGTGCCAGTAGTATATCCCCACAGGGGGGATTCTACGAGCAGTACTTC.

The chain has TRBV27 and TRBJ2-7; 11 bases are shared with TRBD2. After removal of 2 bases from V and 2 bases from J, the junction contained 8 bases not matched to a gene. The CDR3 totals 17 residues. Germline values: CDR1 MNHEY, CDR2 SMNVEV (reference sequence). The CDR3 sequence: CASSLVGLTSGTYEQYF. The CDR3 coding sequence is TGTGCCAGCAGTTTAGTGGGCTTGACTAGCGGGACCTACGAGCAGTACTTC.

J is TRBJ1-1 and V is TRBV19; D uncertain. Trimming stripped 1 base from V and 5 bases from J, with 8 bases between. The germline CDR1 and CDR2 sequences are LNHDA and SQIVND (reference sequence). The CDR3 spans 13 residues. DNA of the CDR3: TGTGCCAGTAGTATAGGGGAGAGGACTGAAGCTTTCTTT. It specifies CASSIGERTEAFF.

This sequence joins TRBV5-1 and TRBJ2-5; 13 nucleotides match TRBD2. The assigned J gene may be wrong: the sequence end matches TRBJ2-7 better. The CDR3 has 15 residues. In germline, CDR1 is SGHRS, CDR2 YFSETQ. The CDR3 DNA reads TGCGCCAGCAGCTCGGGACTAGCGGGAACGCACGAGCAGTACTTC. Translated: CASSSGLAGTHEQYF.

This chain links TRBV10-1 with TRBJ2-2, with 10 bases matching TRBD1. The CDR3 sequence is 13 residues long. Germline CDR1 and CDR2: WNHNN and SYGVQD (reference sequence). With 9 bases clipped from V and 4 bases from J, the junction kept 2 bases outside the gene matches. The chain's CDR3 is CASGTGVTGELFF. The CDR3 bases are TGCGCCAGTGGGACAGGGGTCACCGGGGAGCTGTTTTTT.

This rearrangement joins TRBV25-1 to TRBJ1-5, with TRBD1 matching over 8 bases. Per germline, CDR1 MGHDK and CDR2 SYGVNS. The CDR3 is 15 amino acids. The V and J ends lost 3 bases and 6 bases, in that order; junction bases with no gene match: 7. CDR3 loop: CASSDSGQGSQPQHF. The CDR3 nucleotides read TGTGCCAGCAGTGATAGCGGACAGGGAAGTCAGCCCCAGCATTTT.

The CDR3 region is CASSEHDRGQETQYF. CDR3 DNA: TGTGCCAGCAGCGAACACGACAGGGGGCAGGAGACCCAGTACTTC. The chain recombines TRBV11-2 with TRBJ2-5, with 10 bases that match TRBD1. The germline gives CDR1 SGHAT, CDR2 FQNNGV. The CDR3 runs to 15 residues. Trimming removed 5 bases from V and 5 bases from J; junction bases left unmatched: 8. The full variable domain, rest sourced from reference TRBV11-2 and TRBJ2-5, is EAGVAQSPRYKIIEKRQSVAFWCNPISGHATLYWYQQILGQGPKLLIQFQNNGVVDDSQLPKDRFSAERLKGVDSTLKIQPAKLEDSAVYLCASSEHDRGQETQYFGPGTRLLVL.

V usage is TRBV28 and J usage is TRBJ2-1; 9 positions agree with TRBD1. V gave up 3 bases and J gave up 5 bases; unmatched junction bases: 2. The CDR3 contains 14 residues. Per the germline V gene, CDR1 is MDHEN and CDR2 is SYDVKM. CDR3 sequence: CASSFGDRDNEQFF. The CDR3 DNA is TGTGCCAGCAGTTTTGGGGACAGGGACAATGAGCAGTTCTTC.

This clone has a single count. This chain uses TRBV6-1 with TRBJ2-3; 8 bases line up with TRBD2. J lost 1 base, V lost 4 bases, and 4 bases had no gene match. CDR1 and CDR2 (germline): MNHNS, SASEGT. This CDR3 has 15 amino acids. The CDR3 bases are TGTGCCAGCAGTGCCGGACTAGCTGGCACAGATACGCAGTATTTT. It specifies CASSAGLAGTDTQYF.

The chain joins TRBV28 to TRBJ1-1; 7 bases are shared with TRBD1. This CDR3 comprises 16 residues. CDR1 and CDR2 from the germline V gene are MDHEN and SYDVKM. V lost 1 base, J lost 0 bases, and 5 bases stayed unmatched. The CDR3 DNA follows: TGTGCCAGCAGTTTATCCTTGACAGGGATGAACACTGAAGCTTTCTTT. Amino acid sequence: CASSLSLTGMNTEAFF.

The rearrangement uses TRBV9 and TRBJ2-3; 11 bases agree with TRBD2. Trimming cost V 4 bases and J 4 bases; bases outside gene matches: 8. The germline gives CDR1 SGDLS, CDR2 YYNGEE. The CDR3 is 16 amino acids. Written as DNA, the CDR3 is TGTGCCAGCAGCCCCGGTATAGCGGGAGGGGCAGATACGCAGTATTTT. This gives the protein CASSPGIAGGADTQYF.

This chain connects TRBV6-6 to TRBJ2-1, with TRBD2 identical over 11 bases. The V gene end was trimmed by 5 bases and the J gene end by 8 bases; junction bases not matched to a gene: 8. From germline, CDR1 is MNHNY and CDR2 SVGAGI (reference sequence). This CDR3 contains 15 residues. In nucleotides, the CDR3 is TGTGCCAGCAGTCCCTTAGCGGGAGGGGTCTATGAGCAGTTCTTC. Translation: CASSPLAGGVYEQFF.

Comments on this clone: Additional DNA sequences in this sample encode the identical CDR3. This chain links TRBV19 with TRBJ1-5; no definite D call. CDR3 length equals 14 residues. The V end lost 2 bases, the J end lost 2 bases, and 7 bases lay between the germline ends. Germline CDR1 reads LNHDA; CDR2 reads SQIVND (reference sequence). The CDR3 DNA is TGTGCCAGTAGTATATCGAGGGGCAATCAGCCCCAGCATTTT. Translation: CASSISRGNQPQHF.

V is TRBV27 and J is TRBJ2-5; tentatively, D is TRBD2 (5 bases). Between the trimmed V and J ends, which lost 0 bases and 3 bases, there was a span of 8 bases. The CDR3 loop spans 14 amino acids. Germline loops: CDR1 MNHEY, CDR2 SMNVEV (reference sequence). The CDR3 DNA reads TGTGCCAGCAGTTTATCGAACGGGGAAGAGACCCAGTACTTC. Translated: CASSLSNGEETQYF.

The rearrangement uses TRBV15 and TRBJ2-4; a possible D gene is TRBD2 (5 bases). This CDR3 has 13 residues. Germline loops: CDR1 LNHNV, CDR2 YYDKDF (reference sequence). Trimming removed 0 bases at V and 6 bases at J, with 6 bases between. CDR3 coding DNA: TGTGCCACCAGCAGAGACGAGGGAAACATTCAGTACTTC. Encoded protein: CATSRDEGNIQYF.

This clone was counted between two and nine times. The chain combines TRBV19 with TRBJ1-6; 9 bases are a match to TRBD1. This CDR3 comprises 13 residues. With V trimmed by 9 bases and J by 7 bases, 4 bases remained unmatched. Germline V gives CDR1 LNHDA, CDR2 SQIVND (reference sequence). CDR3 protein: CASRQGGNSPLHF. The CDR3 coding sequence is TGTGCCAGCCGACAGGGGGGCAATTCACCCCTCCACTTT.

The chain has TRBV18 and TRBJ1-4; D is perhaps TRBD1 (6 bases). The CDR3 covers 17 residues. V dropped 0 bases and J dropped 0 bases, with 11 bases sitting between them. Per the germline V gene, CDR1 is KGHSH and CDR2 is LQKENI. This chain's CDR3 is CASSPPGAVATNEKLFF. In DNA form, the CDR3 reads TGTGCCAGCTCACCACCGGGGGCAGTTGCAACTAATGAAAAACTGTTTTTT.

The table lists this clone with a count of one. The genes are TRBV10-1 and TRBJ2-7; D might be TRBD1 (6 bases). Germline V lookup: CDR1 WNHNN, CDR2 SYGVQD (reference sequence). The CDR3 spans 14 residues. The V end was cut by 4 bases, the J end by 2 bases, with 12 bases between. This CDR3 is CASSVGTPPYEQYF. DNA of the CDR3: TGCGCCAGCAGTGTGGGGACACCGCCCTACGAGCAGTACTTC.

V usage is TRBV5-1 and J usage is TRBJ2-5; TRBD2 matches 12 bases. The end of the DNA fits TRBJ2-7 better, so the J call may be wrong. The CDR3 loop spans 14 amino acids. From germline, CDR1 is SGHRS and CDR2 YFSETQ. The CDR3: CASSSTSGSREQYF. CDR3 nucleotides: TGCGCCAGCAGTTCGACTAGCGGGAGTCGCGAGCAGTACTTC.

The rearrangement links TRBV19 to TRBJ2-2; 9 bases are shared with TRBD1. CDR1 LNHDA and CDR2 SQIVND come from the germline V gene (reference sequence). CDR3 length equals 14 residues. Trimming cost V 6 bases and J 6 bases; bases outside gene matches: 5. CDR3 sequence (DNA): TGTGCCAGTAGATGGGACAGGGCAGCCGGGGAGCTGTTTTTT. This codes for CASRWDRAAGELFF.

The rearrangement links TRBV7-2 to TRBJ2-5; 7 bases line up with TRBD1. CDR1 SGHTA and CDR2 FQGNSA come from the germline V gene. This CDR3 is 14 amino acids long. Losses at the gene ends were 6 bases for V and 2 bases for J; bases not matched to a gene: 6. As DNA, the CDR3 is TGTGCCAGCAGACGACAGGGTTATCAAGAGACCCAGTACTTC. This sequence encodes CASRRQGYQETQYF.